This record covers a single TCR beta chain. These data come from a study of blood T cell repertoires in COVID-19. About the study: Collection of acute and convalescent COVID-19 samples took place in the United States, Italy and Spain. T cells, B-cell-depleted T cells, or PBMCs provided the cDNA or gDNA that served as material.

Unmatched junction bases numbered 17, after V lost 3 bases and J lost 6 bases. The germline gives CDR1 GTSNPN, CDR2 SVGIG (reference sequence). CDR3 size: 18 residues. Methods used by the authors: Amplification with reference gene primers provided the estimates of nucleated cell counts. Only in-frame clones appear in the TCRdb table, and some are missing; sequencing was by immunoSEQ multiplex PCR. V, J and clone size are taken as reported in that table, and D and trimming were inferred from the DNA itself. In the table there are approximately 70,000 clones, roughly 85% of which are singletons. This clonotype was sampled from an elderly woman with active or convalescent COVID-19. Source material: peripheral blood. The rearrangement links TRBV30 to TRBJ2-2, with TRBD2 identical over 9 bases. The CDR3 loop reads CAWSLRAGGLRLSGELFF. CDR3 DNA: TGTGCCTGGAGCCTTCGAGCGGGGGGCCTCAGGTTGTCCGGGGAGCTGTTTTTT.